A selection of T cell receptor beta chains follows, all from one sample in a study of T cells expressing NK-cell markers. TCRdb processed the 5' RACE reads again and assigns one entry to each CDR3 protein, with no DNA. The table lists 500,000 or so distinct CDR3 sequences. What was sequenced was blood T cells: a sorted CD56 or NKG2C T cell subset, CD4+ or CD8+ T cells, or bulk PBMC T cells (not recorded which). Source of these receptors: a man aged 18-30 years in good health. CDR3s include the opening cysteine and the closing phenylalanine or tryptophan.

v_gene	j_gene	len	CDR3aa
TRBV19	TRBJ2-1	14	CARETGLKCHEQFF
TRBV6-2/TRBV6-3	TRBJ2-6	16	CASSYSSTAGANVLTF
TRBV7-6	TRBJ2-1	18	CASSSYYSGARSYNEQFF
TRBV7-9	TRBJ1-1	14	CASSLVVQNTEAFF
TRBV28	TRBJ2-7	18	CASSLHAGLAGGVYEQYF
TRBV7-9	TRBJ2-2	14	CASSLEDITGELFF
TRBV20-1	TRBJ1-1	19	CSASPPLWDRGVENTEAFF
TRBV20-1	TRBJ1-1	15	CSARFLTGMNTEAFF
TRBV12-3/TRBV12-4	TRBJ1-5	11	CASSFNGPQHF
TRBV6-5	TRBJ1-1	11	CASSSTGGAFF
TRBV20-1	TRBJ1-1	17	CSATLDGTMTWNTEAFF
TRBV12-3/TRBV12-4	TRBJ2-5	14	CASMGPGPQETQYF
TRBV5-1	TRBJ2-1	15	CASSQDRGLYNEQFF
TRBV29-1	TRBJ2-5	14	CSVIRQAPQETQYF
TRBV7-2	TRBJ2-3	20	CASSPHWTSGSSELTDTQYF
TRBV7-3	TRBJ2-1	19	CASSRAKGAGVLSYNEQFF
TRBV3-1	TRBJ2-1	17	CASSQDRGLSSYNEQFF
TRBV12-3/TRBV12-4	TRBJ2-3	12	CASTIGGDTQYF
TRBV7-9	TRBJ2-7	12	CASSLGFSTANF
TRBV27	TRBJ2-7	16	CASRGPSGTSSYEQYF
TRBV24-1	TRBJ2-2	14	CATGPTVGAGELFF
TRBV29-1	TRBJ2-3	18	CSVGVRLAGVGATDTQYF
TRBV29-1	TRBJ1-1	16	CSVEIRGAGLLTEAFF
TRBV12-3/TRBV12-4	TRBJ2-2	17	CASSSWEGGMITGELFF
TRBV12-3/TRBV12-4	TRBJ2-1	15	CASRGGLAAYNEQFF
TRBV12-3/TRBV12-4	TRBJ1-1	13	CASREVEGGEAFF
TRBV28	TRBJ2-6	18	CASSLWSVTGTGANVLTF
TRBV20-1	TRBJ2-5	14	CSARLGTGGETQYF
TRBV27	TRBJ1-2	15	CASSSEPTALYGYTF
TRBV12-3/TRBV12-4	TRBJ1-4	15	CASSFSALGNEKLFF
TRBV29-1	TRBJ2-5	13	CSVDGLTQETQYF
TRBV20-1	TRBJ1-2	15	CSARALGGVNYGYTF
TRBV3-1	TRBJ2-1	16	CASSHGLGSDRNEQFF
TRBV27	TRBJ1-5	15	CASTPVGVGNQPQHF
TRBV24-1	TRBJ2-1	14	CATSGPGALDEQFF
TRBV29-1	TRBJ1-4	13	CSVATLLNEKLFF
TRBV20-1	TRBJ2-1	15	CSARAGSLSYNEQFF
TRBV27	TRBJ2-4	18	CASSLSFNRAASKNIQYF
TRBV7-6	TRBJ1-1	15	CASSLEDNEGTEAFF
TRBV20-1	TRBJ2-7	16	CSARGPSTSGSYEQYF
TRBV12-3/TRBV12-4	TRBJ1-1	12	CASSLRRSEAFF
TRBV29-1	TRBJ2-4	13	CSVDMYGQNIQYF
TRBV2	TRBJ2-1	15	CASKREIGSYNEQFF
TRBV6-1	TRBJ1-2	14	CASSERALAAGYTF
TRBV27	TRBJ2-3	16	CASSAGSLAGKDTQYF
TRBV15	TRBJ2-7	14	CATSTRASGYEQYF
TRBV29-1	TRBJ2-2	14	CSVEEGVSTGELFF
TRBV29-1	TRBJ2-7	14	CSVSTGTSDYEQYF